This T cell receptor beta chain comes out of a study of blood T cell repertoires in COVID-19. As for the study in general: The origin of the acute and convalescent COVID-19 samples was the United States, Italy and Spain.

The age range of participants was 18 to 89 years, with residence in about two dozen US areas. Each participant's cohort was designated according to participant-reported clinical history. This clone has just a few counts. Original analysis: Using reference gene primer amplification, nucleated cell counts were estimated. Some clones are missing from TCRdb's copy, which holds only in-frame ones; the method was immunoSEQ multiplex PCR. D and trimming come from the DNA, and the V and J calls and clone size come from that table. The sample records over 200,000 clones, about 91% being singletons. This clonotype was obtained from a man aged 18-30 years with acute COVID-19. The sequencing input was PBMCs or T cells enriched from blood (not recorded which).

The DNA for the CDR3 is TGTGCCAGCAGCCCCGAACAGGGGCGGGTGACCGGGGAGCTGTTTTTT. This gives the protein CASSPEQGRVTGELFF. The V call is TRBV9, the J call TRBJ2-2, with 7 bases lining up with TRBD1. The CDR3 runs 16 residues. The V gene end was trimmed by 4 bases and the J gene end by 5 bases; junction bases not matched to a gene: 11. Germline V lookup: CDR1 SGDLS, CDR2 YYNGEE.